Each of the 2 T cell receptor beta chains below was sequenced from the same sample in a study of shared clonotypes between healthy human individuals. Clones were sequenced by immunoSEQ multiplex PCR, and TCRdb holds only the in-frame ones, with some missing. The data contain more than 550,000 clones, around 91% of them singletons. Input material: memory CD8+ T cells from PBMCs. Subset noted: CD45RO+ cells pooled with CCR7-negative TemRA cells. These receptors were taken from a young man in good health. Some clones in this sample may be carry-over from other donors' samples.

The chain links TRBV27 to TRBJ2-7; TRBD1 matches 7 bases. The CDR3 contains 15 residues. The germline V gene encodes CDR1 MNHEY and CDR2 SMNVEV (reference sequence). J lost 6 bases, V lost 0 bases, and 8 bases had no gene match. The CDR3 region has the DNA TGTGCCAGCAGTTTATCACAGGGGTTGAGTGCCGAGCAGTACTTC. It translates to CASSLSQGLSAEQYF.

V and J are TRBV7-2 and TRBJ1-1; weak D call: TRBD1 (6 bases). CDR1 is SGHTA, CDR2 FQGNSA, per germline. There are 13 residues in the CDR3. The V and J ends lost 0 bases and 6 bases respectively, with 8 bases between them. The CDR3 loop reads CASSLASGAEAFF. CDR3 DNA: TGTGCCAGCAGCTTAGCATCAGGGGCTGAAGCTTTCTTT.